Listed below are T cell receptor beta chains from one sample, sequenced in a study of cytomegalovirus exposure and HLA in healthy donors. Sequencing was performed with immunoSEQ multiplex PCR; in TCRdb, only in-frame clones are kept and a portion is missing. The sample contains fewer than 45,000 clones, 55% to 75% of which appear only once. The sequencing sample was made of PBMCs. Every receptor here comes from a woman in her 30s in good health and CMV-seronegative. Each CDR3 is given with its conserved first and last residue. Each record gives: V gene, D gene, clone size, J gene, CDR3 protein, CDR3 DNA. The D gene is left open where the match is weak. Clone size is stated in some rows and not others, as once, few, many or a class when expanded.

V: TRBV2
D: -
size: -
J: TRBJ2-5
CDR3: CASSLETQYF
DNA: TGTGCCAGCAGCCTAGAGACCCAGTACTTC

V: TRBV11-2
D: TRBD1
size: -
J: TRBJ2-5
CDR3: CASSYSGQGRETQYF
DNA: TGTGCCAGCAGCTATTCGGGACAGGGCCGGGAGACCCAGTACTTC

V: TRBV10-1
D: -
size: -
J: TRBJ1-2
CDR3: CASSESPAGSYTF
DNA: TGCGCCAGCAGTGAGTCTCCGGCGGGGAGCTACACCTTC

V: TRBV6-4
D: -
size: medium-sized
J: TRBJ2-1
CDR3: CASRAGLGGDEQFF
DNA: TGTGCCAGCAGAGCAGGGTTGGGCGGCGATGAGCAGTTCTTC

V: TRBV6-1
D: TRBD1
size: -
J: TRBJ1-2
CDR3: CASSERQGAYGYTF
DNA: TGTGCCAGCAGTGAACGACAGGGGGCTTACGGCTACACCTTC

V: TRBV10-3
D: TRBD2
size: -
J: TRBJ2-4
CDR3: CAISESSVAGGVKNIQYF
DNA: TGTGCCATCAGTGAGTCTTCTGTAGCGGGGGGGGTCAAAAACATTCAGTACTTC

V: TRBV29-1
D: TRBD1
size: -
J: TRBJ2-7
CDR3: CSVGRGDREGNEQYF
DNA: TGCAGCGTCGGACGGGGAGACAGGGAAGGGAACGAGCAGTACTTC

V: TRBV7-9
D: -
size: once
J: TRBJ2-1
CDR3: CASGQGIVYEQFF
DNA: TGTGCCAGCGGGCAGGGCATTGTATATGAGCAGTTCTTC

V: TRBV10-3
D: TRBD2
size: once
J: TRBJ2-5
CDR3: CAITSGGRGETQYF
DNA: TGTGCCATCACTAGCGGGGGGCGCGGAGAGACCCAGTACTTC

V: TRBV6-4
D: -
size: -
J: TRBJ1-1
CDR3: CASSERGIEAEAFF
DNA: TGTGCCAGCAGTGAGCGGGGCATTGAGGCTGAAGCTTTCTTT

V: TRBV5-6
D: TRBD1
size: -
J: TRBJ1-1
CDR3: CASYRGTEAFF
DNA: TGTGCCAGCTACAGGGGCACTGAAGCTTTCTTT

V: TRBV19
D: -
size: -
J: TRBJ2-1
CDR3: CASSSPLGGNEQFF
DNA: TGTGCCAGTAGTAGCCCCCTGGGAGGCAATGAGCAGTTCTTC

V: TRBV6-6
D: TRBD1
size: once
J: TRBJ2-1
CDR3: CASSLGQGDYNEQFF
DNA: TGTGCCAGCAGCCTGGGACAGGGGGATTACAATGAGCAGTTCTTC

V: TRBV10-3
D: -
size: -
J: TRBJ1-1
CDR3: CAIRRDPDTEAFF
DNA: TGTGCCATCAGGAGGGATCCCGACACTGAAGCTTTCTTT

V: TRBV5-1
D: -
size: few
J: TRBJ1-1
CDR3: CASSGLQGATEAFF
DNA: TGCGCCAGCAGCGGATTACAGGGAGCCACTGAAGCTTTCTTT

V: TRBV25-1
D: -
size: -
J: TRBJ2-6
CDR3: CASSDTRGLSSGANVLTF
DNA: TGTGCCAGCAGTGATACCAGGGGCCTAAGCTCTGGGGCCAACGTCCTGACTTTC

V: TRBV6-5
D: TRBD1
size: -
J: TRBJ1-1
CDR3: CASSNYRGATEAFF
DNA: TGTGCCAGCAGTAATTACAGGGGGGCCACTGAAGCTTTCTTT

V: TRBV7-9
D: TRBD2
size: -
J: TRBJ2-5
CDR3: CASSLASGGIETQYF
DNA: TGTGCCAGCAGCCTGGCTAGCGGGGGCATAGAGACCCAGTACTTC

V: TRBV18
D: -
size: -
J: TRBJ2-3
CDR3: CATETSPSTDTQYF
DNA: TGTGCCACCGAGACTAGTCCTAGCACAGATACGCAGTATTTT

V: TRBV6-5
D: -
size: few
J: TRBJ1-1
CDR3: CASSYSREWATEAFF
DNA: TGTGCCAGCAGTTACTCAAGGGAGTGGGCCACTGAAGCTTTCTTT

V: TRBV7-9
D: -
size: -
J: TRBJ1-1
CDR3: CASSSLARGAFF
DNA: TGTGCCAGCAGCTCGCTAGCTCGAGGAGCTTTCTTT

V: TRBV6-6
D: -
size: few
J: TRBJ1-1
CDR3: CASSDGRVGTEAFF
DNA: TGTGCCAGCAGTGACGGGAGGGTCGGGACTGAAGCTTTCTTT

V: TRBV11-2
D: TRBD2
size: -
J: TRBJ2-7
CDR3: CASSLVVGGSYEQYF
DNA: TGTGCCAGCAGCTTAGTAGTCGGGGGGTCCTACGAGCAGTACTTC

V: TRBV7-2
D: TRBD2
size: -
J: TRBJ2-3
CDR3: CASSLGLAAADTQYF
DNA: TGTGCCAGCAGCTTGGGACTAGCGGCGGCAGATACGCAGTATTTT

V: TRBV5-1
D: -
size: -
J: TRBJ1-2
CDR3: CASSPDGGKDGYTF
DNA: TGCGCCAGCAGCCCGGATGGGGGGAAGGATGGCTACACCTTC

V: TRBV5-6
D: -
size: -
J: TRBJ1-5
CDR3: CASSFLQTPNQPQHF
DNA: TGTGCCAGCAGCTTTCTTCAGACACCCAATCAGCCCCAGCATTTT

V: TRBV29-1
D: TRBD1
size: -
J: TRBJ2-6
CDR3: CSVAGPGGDRATGANVLTF
DNA: TGCAGCGTTGCCGGCCCGGGCGGGGACAGGGCTACGGGGGCCAACGTCCTGACTTTC

V: TRBV7-9
D: TRBD2
size: few
J: TRBJ2-2
CDR3: CASRNPGLANNTGELFF
DNA: TGTGCCAGCAGAAACCCGGGACTAGCGAATAACACCGGGGAGCTGTTTTTT

V: TRBV29-1
D: TRBD1
size: -
J: TRBJ1-2
CDR3: CSVEGGQSYTF
DNA: TGCAGCGTTGAAGGGGGACAGAGCTACACCTTC

V: TRBV15
D: TRBD2
size: -
J: TRBJ2-2
CDR3: CATSSGGHTGELFF
DNA: TGTGCCACCTCCTCGGGGGGACACACCGGGGAGCTGTTTTTT

V: TRBV6-1
D: TRBD1
size: -
J: TRBJ2-6
CDR3: CASSARDRGAGANVLTF
DNA: TGTGCCAGCAGTGCCCGGGACAGGGGCGCTGGGGCCAACGTCCTGACTTTC

V: TRBV9
D: TRBD1
size: -
J: TRBJ1-3
CDR3: CASSPGTDGNTIYF
DNA: TGTGCCAGCAGCCCAGGGACAGATGGAAACACCATATATTTT

V: TRBV6-6
D: -
size: -
J: TRBJ1-5
CDR3: CASGRSSNQPQHF
DNA: TGTGCCAGCGGCAGGTCTAGCAATCAGCCCCAGCATTTT

V: TRBV5-4
D: -
size: -
J: TRBJ2-1
CDR3: CASSPPGWDEQFF
DNA: TGTGCCAGCAGCCCCCCGGGATGGGATGAGCAGTTCTTC

V: TRBV5-6
D: -
size: -
J: TRBJ2-7
CDR3: CASSSLEGVYEQYF
DNA: TGTGCCAGCAGCTCTCTCGAGGGGGTCTACGAGCAGTACTTC

V: TRBV10-3
D: TRBD1
size: -
J: TRBJ1-4
CDR3: CAISESSGGNEKLFF
DNA: TGTGCCATCAGTGAGTCTTCAGGGGGTAATGAAAAACTGTTTTTT

V: TRBV13
D: -
size: -
J: TRBJ2-2
CDR3: CASSLEWAGRSTGELFF
DNA: TGTGCCAGCAGCTTAGAATGGGCGGGTCGGTCCACCGGGGAGCTGTTTTTT

V: TRBV5-1
D: -
size: -
J: TRBJ1-1
CDR3: CASSLTRRNTEAFF
DNA: TGCGCCAGCAGCTTGACCCGTAGGAACACTGAAGCTTTCTTT

V: TRBV2
D: -
size: -
J: TRBJ1-5
CDR3: CASSGEGNQPQHF
DNA: TGTGCCAGCAGTGGCGAAGGCAATCAGCCCCAGCATTTT

V: TRBV2
D: -
size: -
J: TRBJ2-3
CDR3: CASSGAGTDTQYF
DNA: TGTGCCAGCTCAGGGGCAGGTACAGATACGCAGTATTTT

V: TRBV30
D: -
size: -
J: TRBJ2-3
CDR3: CAWSVGRGPDTQYF
DNA: TGTGCCTGGAGTGTAGGGCGGGGGCCAGATACGCAGTATTTT

V: TRBV5-1
D: -
size: -
J: TRBJ2-7
CDR3: CASSPGIPYEQYF
DNA: TGCGCCAGCAGCCCAGGGATCCCCTACGAGCAGTACTTC

V: TRBV29-1
D: -
size: once
J: TRBJ1-2
CDR3: CSVDGEGGYGYTF
DNA: TGCAGCGTTGACGGGGAGGGTGGCTATGGCTACACCTTC

V: TRBV30
D: TRBD1
size: few
J: TRBJ1-5
CDR3: CAWGTASQPQHF
DNA: TGTGCCTGGGGGACAGCTTCTCAGCCCCAGCATTTT

V: TRBV6-1
D: -
size: -
J: TRBJ2-7
CDR3: CASRPGIAETYEQYF
DNA: TGTGCCAGCAGACCAGGAATAGCGGAGACCTACGAGCAGTACTTC

V: TRBV7-2
D: -
size: -
J: TRBJ2-1
CDR3: CASSISYNEQFF
DNA: TGTGCCAGCAGCATCAGCTACAATGAGCAGTTCTTC

V: TRBV6-1
D: TRBD1
size: -
J: TRBJ1-1
CDR3: CASGQGLAEAFF
DNA: TGTGCCAGCGGACAGGGGTTGGCTGAAGCTTTCTTT